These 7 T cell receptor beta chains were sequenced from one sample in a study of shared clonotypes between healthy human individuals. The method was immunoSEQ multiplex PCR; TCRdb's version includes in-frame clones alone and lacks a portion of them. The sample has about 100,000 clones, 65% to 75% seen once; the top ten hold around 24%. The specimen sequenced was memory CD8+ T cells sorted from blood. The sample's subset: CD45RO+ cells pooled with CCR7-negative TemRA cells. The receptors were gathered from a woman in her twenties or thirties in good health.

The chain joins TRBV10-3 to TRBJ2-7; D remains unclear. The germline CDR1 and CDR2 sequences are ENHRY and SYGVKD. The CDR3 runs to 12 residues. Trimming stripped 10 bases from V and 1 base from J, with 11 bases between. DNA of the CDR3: TGTGCCACCCGGCCTGAGTCCTACGAGCAGTACTTC. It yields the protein CATRPESYEQYF.

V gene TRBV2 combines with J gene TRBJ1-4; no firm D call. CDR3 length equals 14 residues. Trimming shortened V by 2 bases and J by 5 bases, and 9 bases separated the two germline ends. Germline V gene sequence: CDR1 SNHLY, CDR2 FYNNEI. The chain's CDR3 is CASSEWEENEKLFF. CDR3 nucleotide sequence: TGTGCCAGCAGTGAATGGGAGGAGAATGAAAAACTGTTTTTT.

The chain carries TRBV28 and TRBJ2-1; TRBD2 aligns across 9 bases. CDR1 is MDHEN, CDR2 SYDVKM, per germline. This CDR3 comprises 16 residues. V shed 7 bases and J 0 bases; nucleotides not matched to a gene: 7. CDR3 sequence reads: CASKWGLAYSYNEQFF. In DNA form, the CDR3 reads TGTGCCAGCAAGTGGGGACTAGCTTACTCCTACAATGAGCAGTTCTTC.

The CDR3 spells CASRQTGMLTDTQYF. The CDR3 DNA is TGTGCCAGCAGGCAGACAGGGATGCTAACAGATACGCAGTATTTT. This chain connects TRBV27 to TRBJ2-3, with TRBD1 matching 7 bases. This CDR3 contains 15 residues. The germline V gene encodes CDR1 MNHEY and CDR2 SMNVEV (reference sequence). J gave up 3 bases and V 6 bases, and 9 bases lay outside the gene matches.

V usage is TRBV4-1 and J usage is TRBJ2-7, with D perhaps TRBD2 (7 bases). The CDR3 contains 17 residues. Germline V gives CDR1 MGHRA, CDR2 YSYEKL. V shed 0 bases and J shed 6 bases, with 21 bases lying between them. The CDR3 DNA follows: TGCGCCAGCAGCCAAGAATCGGCGGGGGCCGGCCTCGGCGAGCAGTACTTC. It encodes CASSQESAGAGLGEQYF.

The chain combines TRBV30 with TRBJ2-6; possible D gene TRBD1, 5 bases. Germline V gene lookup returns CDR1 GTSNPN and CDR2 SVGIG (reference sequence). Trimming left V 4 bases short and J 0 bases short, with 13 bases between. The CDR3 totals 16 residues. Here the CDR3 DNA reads TGTGCCTGGACCTCGACAGCCCCCTCTGGGGCCAACGTCCTGACTTTC. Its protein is CAWTSTAPSGANVLTF. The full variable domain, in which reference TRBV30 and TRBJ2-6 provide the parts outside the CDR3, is SQTIHQWPATLVQPVGSPLSLECTVEGTSNPNLYWYRQAAGRGLQLLFYSVGIGQISSEVPQNLSASRPQDRQFILSSKKLLLSDSGFYLCAWTSTAPSGANVLTFGAGSRLTVL.

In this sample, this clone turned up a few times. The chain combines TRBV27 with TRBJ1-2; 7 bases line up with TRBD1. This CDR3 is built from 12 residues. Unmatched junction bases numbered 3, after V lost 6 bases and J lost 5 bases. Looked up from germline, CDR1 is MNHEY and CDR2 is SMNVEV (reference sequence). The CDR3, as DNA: TGTGCCAGCAGACAGGGGACGTATGGCTACACCTTC. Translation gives CASRQGTYGYTF.